The clone carrying this TCR beta chain showed up just once. The data were taken from a study of blood T cell repertoires in COVID-19. Overall study context: Some COVID-19 samples were acute and others convalescent; all came from the United States, Italy and Spain.

Germline values: CDR1 MNHNY, CDR2 SVGAGI (reference sequence). This CDR3 contains 12 residues. The V gene lost 5 bases and the J gene lost 5 bases, with 10 bases spanning the gap. The method was immunoSEQ multiplex PCR; TCRdb's version includes in-frame clones alone and lacks a portion of them. The sample has 110,000 or so clones; approximately 87% are singletons. The chain recombines TRBV6-6 with TRBJ2-7; maybe TRBD2 (5 bases). Sequenced input: peripheral blood. The receptor comes from an older woman with acute or convalescent COVID-19. The CDR3 region is CASSTGVDEQYF. The CDR3 DNA reads as TGTGCCAGCAGTACCGGGGTTGACGAGCAGTACTTC.